This T cell receptor beta chain was captured in a study of neoadjuvant nivolumab and ipilimumab in lung cancer (dated by TCRdb to 2020 to 2022). Regarding the study in general: In the NEOSTAR trial, nivolumab was administered intravenously at 3 mg/kg on days 1, 15 and 29, and the combination arm also received ipilimumab 1 mg/kg on day 1 only. Matched pretherapy and resected tumor pairs were analyzed for seven patients, of whom four received nivolumab and three received nivolumab plus ipilimumab. The study compared TCR repertoires in pretherapy (baseline) peripheral blood with TCR repertoires in tumors resected at surgery following neoadjuvant immune checkpoint blockade. A total of 45 or so patients with operable NSCLC were treated in the trial, with around 23 randomized to nivolumab monotherapy and about 20 randomized to nivolumab plus ipilimumab. The primary endpoint of the trial was the rate of major pathologic response (MPR) in the intention-to-treat population of each study arm.

V is shortened by 7 bases, J by 3 bases, and the region joining them spans 14 bases. Spanning cysteine to phenylalanine, the CDR3 consists of 14 amino acids. Just the 42-base CDR3 DNA is kept, in frame starting at base 1. From a lookup of the germline V gene (reference sequence), CDR1 and CDR2 are MNHNY and SVGAGI. General study outcomes and caveats: A small number of samples underwent TCR sequencing. Compared with tumor-adjacent uninvolved lung, resected tumors had greater TCR richness and clonality, and increases showed up in more of the dual-therapy-treated tumors. From pretherapy to surgery, increases in tumor T-cell richness and clonality were observed in three of three dual-therapy tumors but in only two of four nivolumab-treated tumors. No significant correlation was found between TCR clonality and pathologic tumor regression, and only a single major-pathologic-response sample was available for the analysis of TCR clonality versus pathologic tumor regression. Pretherapy blood TCR richness correlated positively with richness in tumors resected after neoadjuvant therapy (Spearman R of about 0.8).

The protocol used for the library was the immunoSEQ multiplex PCR assay. In the authors' own workflow: Repertoires were summarized by richness and clonality, and significantly expanded and contracted clones were identified between pre- and post-therapy samples. TCRdb obtained this table from immuneACCESS and retained in-frame rearrangements with V and J assigned. These tables miss some clones; where compared with another copy, unresolved V genes account for less than half of the shortfall, and the remainder is unexplained. D and trimming were read from the DNA, whereas the V and J calls and clone size are those reported in that table. The sample includes 2,500 to 3,000 clones, with approximately 89% observed a single time. The top ten clonotypes cover around 2.4% of the sample. On this clone: Its antigen is currently not known. No base qualities exist here, and no much larger clone lies one base off it.

The meaning of the sample's time point label: pretherapy, before neoadjuvant immune checkpoint inhibitors. Samples came from the phase 2 randomized NEOSTAR trial, which tested neoadjuvant nivolumab or nivolumab plus ipilimumab followed by surgery in operable NSCLC. The chain is encoded by TRBV6-6 joined to TRBJ2-3, and the D gene may be TRBD1, 6 bases matching. The sequence derives from an adult with non-small cell lung cancer. Sequenced here: tumor tissue, sampled before neoadjuvant nivolumab, alone or with ipilimumab. In nucleotides, the sequence is TGTGCCAGCATTAACAGGGTTGGGACAGATACGCAGTATTTT. The encoded protein is CASINRVGTDTQYF.